The next 28 T cell receptor beta chains were all read from a single sample in a study of shared clonotypes between healthy human individuals. Data came from immunoSEQ multiplex PCR; TCRdb stores just in-frame clones and leaves some out. The profile shows about 2.4 million clones, 93% of them singletons. Sequencing was carried out using naive CD4+ T cells from PBMCs. Subset described: CD45RA+ positively selected. Receptors were obtained from a young man in good health. Some clones in this sample may be carry-over from other donors' samples.

This clone was observed once. V gene TRBV5-1 combines with J gene TRBJ2-2; unclear D gene. This CDR3 region has 14 residues. CDR1 is SGHRS, CDR2 YFSETQ, per germline. Trimming removed 4 bases from V and 2 bases from J, with 9 bases in between. CDR3 bases: TGCGCCAGCAGCCTGGGATTTAACACCGGGGAGCTGTTTTTT. This sequence encodes CASSLGFNTGELFF.

CDR3 region: CASSLALSGRKDTQYF. The CDR3 DNA reads as TGTGCCAGCAGCTTAGCGCTGAGCGGGAGGAAGGATACGCAGTATTTT. V usage is TRBV7-2 and J usage is TRBJ2-3, with TRBD2 matching 9 bases. The CDR3 consists of 16 residues. V dropped 0 bases and J dropped 6; count of bases not matched to a gene: 7. The germline V gene has CDR1 SGHTA and CDR2 FQGNSA.

The CDR3 DNA follows: TGTGCCATCCAAGAGGGAACCCAAGAGACCCAGTACTTC. It codes for CAIQEGTQETQYF. J is TRBJ2-5 and V is TRBV10-3; perhaps TRBD2 as D (5 bases). The CDR3 is made up of 13 amino acids. Trimming removed 8 bases at V and 1 base at J, with 11 bases between. In germline, CDR1 is ENHRY, CDR2 SYGVKD.

The genes are TRBV5-1 and TRBJ1-1; a possible D gene is TRBD1 (6 bases). The V gene's germline CDR1 is SGHRS and CDR2 YFSETQ. The CDR3 is 14 residues long. V was clipped by 7 bases and J by 4 bases, with 17 bases between them. CDR3 nucleotides: TGCGCCAGCTCCGGAAGGACAGCGGGCACTGAAGCTTTCTTT. The encoded protein is CASSGRTAGTEAFF.

The chain is built from TRBV7-7 and TRBJ2-2; TRBD2 aligns across 9 bases. The CDR3 has 16 residues. Germline loops: CDR1 SSHAT, CDR2 FNYEAQ (reference sequence). J gave up 7 bases and V 3 bases, and 9 bases lay outside the gene matches. Here the CDR3 DNA reads TGTGCCAGCAGCTTTCTAGCGGGAAATCCCCACGGGGAGCTGTTTTTT. It codes for CASSFLAGNPHGELFF.

This clone was observed a handful of times. V is TRBV14 and J is TRBJ2-1; D gene unclear. Germline-derived CDR1 and CDR2 are SGHDN and FVKESK. Trimming took off 4 bases at V and 4 bases at J, with 14 bases between the two ends. CDR3 length equals 15 residues. CDR3: CASSPLEESYNEQFF. The CDR3 bases are TGTGCCAGCAGCCCCCTGGAAGAATCTTACAATGAGCAGTTCTTC. Looking up the rest from reference TRBV14 and TRBJ2-1 gives the full variable domain: EAGVTQFPSHSVIEKGQTVTLRCDPISGHDNLYWYRRVMGKEIKFLLHFVKESKQDESGMPNNRFLAERTGGTYSTLKVQPAELEDSGVYFCASSPLEESYNEQFFGPGTRLTVL.

The rearrangement links TRBV2 to TRBJ2-2; TRBD2 agrees at 12 bases. CDR3 size: 16 residues. The V and J ends lost 10 bases and 4 bases, in that order; junction bases with no gene match: 10. Germline assignment: CDR1 SNHLY and CDR2 FYNNEI. The DNA for the CDR3 is TGTGCCACCTCGCATGGACTAGCGGGGCGCACCGGGGAGCTGTTTTTT. It specifies CATSHGLAGRTGELFF.

The chain's CDR3 is CASSLLEGVHEQFF. The CDR3 DNA reads TGTGCCAGCAGTTTATTAGAGGGGGTCCATGAGCAGTTCTTC. This chain links TRBV28 with TRBJ2-1; D is perhaps TRBD1 (6 bases). Germline lookup yields CDR1 MDHEN and CDR2 SYDVKM. The CDR3 is made up of 14 amino acids. Trimming removed 1 base at V and 8 bases at J, with 12 bases between.

The chain joins TRBV9 to TRBJ1-1; D not certain. CDR1 and CDR2 from the germline V gene are SGDLS and YYNGEE. CDR3 length equals 13 residues. Trimming left V 5 bases short and J 4 bases short, with 12 bases between. The CDR3 bases are TGTGCCAGCAGTAACGACGCGGGCACTGAAGCTTTCTTT. Protein sequence: CASSNDAGTEAFF.

V and J are TRBV2 and TRBJ1-2; 9 bases line up with TRBD1. This CDR3 contains 14 residues. Germline values: CDR1 SNHLY, CDR2 FYNNEI. The ends lost 4 bases at V and 9 bases at J; junction bases unmatched: 9. DNA of the CDR3: TGTGCCAGCAGTGGAGGGGGGACAGGGACCAGCTACACCTTC. Its translation: CASSGGGTGTSYTF.

The rearrangement links TRBV5-1 to TRBJ2-5, with D possibly being TRBD1 or TRBD2 (5 bases each). The CDR3 covers 12 residues. Germline values: CDR1 SGHRS, CDR2 YFSETQ. V dropped 6 bases and J dropped 2 bases, with 8 bases sitting between them. CDR3 protein: CASTGTQETQYF. CDR3 bases: TGCGCCAGCACCGGGACGCAAGAGACCCAGTACTTC.

The V call is TRBV18, the J call TRBJ2-4, with 9 positions matching TRBD2. CDR3 length equals 15 residues. Trimming removed 3 bases from V and 5 bases from J; junction bases left unmatched: 5. Germline assignment: CDR1 KGHSH and CDR2 LQKENI. The CDR3 nucleotides are TGTGCCAGCTCACCTGCGGCGGGAGGGGAAAACATTCAGTACTTC. As protein: CASSPAAGGENIQYF. Variable domain in full (rest from reference TRBV18 and TRBJ2-4): NAGVMQNPRHLVRRRGQEARLRCSPMKGHSHVYWYRQLPEEGLKFMVYLQKENIIDESGMPKERFSAEFPKEGPSILRIQQVVRGDSAAYFCASSPAAGGENIQYFGAGTRLSVL.

This sequence joins TRBV5-8 and TRBJ2-1; 13 bases map to TRBD2. The junction had 11 bases not matched to a gene; V was cut back by 4 bases and J by 7 bases. In germline, CDR1 is SGHTS, CDR2 YDEGEE. This CDR3 has 17 amino acids. CDR3 loop: CASSLGLGLAGLNEQFF. CDR3 sequence (DNA): TGTGCCAGCAGCCTGGGGTTGGGACTAGCGGGACTGAATGAGCAGTTCTTC.

This clone was picked up one time. V gene TRBV7-6 combines with J gene TRBJ2-5; 7 bases are shared with TRBD2. This CDR3 spans 16 amino acids. Trimming removed 2 bases from V and 4 bases from J; junction bases left unmatched: 10. Germline-derived CDR1 and CDR2 are SGHVS and FNYEAQ. In DNA, the CDR3 is TGTGCCAGCAGCTTATTTAGCGGGTCCGGTGTAGAGACCCAGTACTTC. This sequence encodes CASSLFSGSGVETQYF.

The table lists this clone with a few counts. The genes are TRBV5-1 and TRBJ1-5; 9 nucleotides agree with TRBD1. The CDR3 covers 14 residues. Germline V lookup: CDR1 SGHRS, CDR2 YFSETQ. The trim removed 2 bases at V and 8 bases at J, leaving 5 bases unmatched. The CDR3 DNA reads TGCGCCAGCAGCTTTGGGACAGGGAAGGAGCCCCAGCATTTT. This gives the protein CASSFGTGKEPQHF.

This clone was found a few times. The chain is built from TRBV27 and TRBJ1-2; TRBD1 might be the D (5 bases). The CDR3 is 14 residues long. Germline V lookup: CDR1 MNHEY, CDR2 SMNVEV (reference sequence). The V end lost 5 bases, the J end lost 8 bases, and 18 bases lay between the germline ends. CDR3 nucleotide sequence: TGTGCCAGCAGTCTAGGGACGGAAGGTGGCGGCTACACCTTC. The encoded protein is CASSLGTEGGGYTF.

This rearrangement joins TRBV5-3 to TRBJ2-1, with 10 bases fitting TRBD2. TRBV5-3 belongs to the ORF category, with a function that is uncertain. This CDR3 is built from 16 residues. Trimming took 0 bases from V and 5 from J; bases not matched to a gene: 5. The CDR3 DNA sequence: TGTGCCAGAAGCTTGGTATGGACTAGCGGAAACAATGAGCAGTTCTTC. Translating it yields CARSLVWTSGNNEQFF.

In this sample, this clone turned up once. Other DNA sequences in the same sample also yield this CDR3. The genes are TRBV7-2 and TRBJ2-1; 13 nucleotides align to TRBD2. The CDR3 has 15 residues. The germline CDR1 and CDR2 sequences are SGHTA and FQGNSA. V trimming: 5 bases; J trimming: 3 bases; junction bases outside the gene matches: 1. The CDR3 protein is CASSRTSGGYNEQFF. The CDR3 nucleotides read TGTGCCAGCAGCCGGACTAGCGGGGGCTACAATGAGCAGTTCTTC.

About this clone itself: Other DNA sequences in the same sample also yield this CDR3. The rearrangement uses TRBV5-1 and TRBJ2-4; D gene uncertain. Trimming pared 0 bases from V and 0 bases from J, leaving 4 bases between. The CDR3 extends over 14 amino acids. Germline CDR1 reads SGHRS; CDR2 reads YFSETQ. This chain's CDR3 is CASSLGLAKNIQYF. CDR3 bases: TGCGCCAGCAGCTTGGGTCTAGCCAAAAACATTCAGTACTTC. The full variable domain, completed using reference TRBV5-1 and TRBJ2-4, is KAGVTQTPRYLIKTRGQQVTLSCSPISGHRSVSWYQQTPGQGLQFLFEYFSETQRNKGNFPGRFSGRQFSNSRSEMNVSTLELGDSALYLCASSLGLAKNIQYFGAGTRLSVL.

This clone showed up just a few times. The same CDR3 is also encoded by other DNA sequences in this sample. The chain recombines TRBV11-2 with TRBJ2-3; unclear D gene. The V end lost 0 bases, the J end lost 2 bases, and 3 bases lay between the germline ends. Looked up from germline, CDR1 is SGHAT and CDR2 is FQNNGV. The CDR3 contains 13 residues. The CDR3, as DNA: TGTGCCAGCAGCTTAGATCTCACAGATACGCAGTATTTT. This translates into CASSLDLTDTQYF.

Remarks on this clone: The same CDR3 is also encoded by other DNA sequences in this sample. The genes are TRBV12-5 and TRBJ2-3; unclear D gene. The CDR3 totals 13 residues. CDR1 is LGHNT and CDR2 is FRNRAP in the germline V gene. V shed 0 bases and J shed 6 bases, with 7 bases lying between them. CDR3 sequence reads: CASGLVGQDTQYF. The CDR3 nucleotides are TGTGCTAGTGGTTTGGTAGGGCAGGATACGCAGTATTTT.

V gene TRBV28 combines with J gene TRBJ1-5, with a weak D call TRBD1 (5 bases). The CDR3 covers 17 residues. V was cut by 6 bases and J by 4 bases, with 22 bases left in between. Germline values: CDR1 MDHEN, CDR2 SYDVKM. The CDR3, as DNA: TGTGCCAGCAGGGGGGGTTGGGGTTCTAACGAAAATCAGCCCCAGCATTTT. Translation: CASRGGWGSNENQPQHF.

The rearrangement joins TRBV4-1 to TRBJ2-7; 8 bases fit TRBD1. The V gene's germline CDR1 is MGHRA and CDR2 YSYEKL. J gave up 8 bases and V 0 bases, and 9 bases lay outside the gene matches. CDR3 size: 15 residues. CDR3 nucleotides: TGCGCCAGCAGCCAAGAACTCCAAACAGGGGGGAAGCAGTACTTC. It codes for CASSQELQTGGKQYF.

The chain is built from TRBV6-1 and TRBJ1-2, with D perhaps TRBD1 (5 bases). Germline-derived CDR1 and CDR2 are MNHNS and SASEGT. The length of the CDR3 is 15 residues. V lost 2 bases to trimming and J lost 7 bases, with 17 bases between them. The CDR3 DNA reads as TGTGCCAGCAGTGAATGGGGTCCGGGGCGAGGTGGCTACACCTTC. Its protein is CASSEWGPGRGGYTF.

This chain joins TRBV7-8 and TRBJ2-7; TRBD2 agrees at 7 bases. Unmatched junction bases numbered 15, after V lost 5 bases and J lost 2 bases. The CDR3 totals 17 residues. CDR1 and CDR2 (germline): SGHVS, FQNEAQ. CDR3 bases: TGTGCCAGCAGCATACTGGAGGGGAGCGGGACTGCCTACGAGCAGTACTTC. Residues: CASSILEGSGTAYEQYF.

V and J are TRBV4-3 and TRBJ1-1; the D is unclear. CDR3 length equals 16 residues. V lost 2 bases, J lost 3 bases, and 16 bases lay in between. Germline V gene sequence: CDR1 LGHNA, CDR2 YSLEER. The CDR3 spells CASSQTPWVKYTEAFF. The DNA for the CDR3 is TGCGCCAGCAGCCAAACCCCCTGGGTCAAGTACACTGAAGCTTTCTTT.

The J gene is TRBJ2-1, the V gene TRBV5-1, with 10 nucleotides matching TRBD1. Germline assignment: CDR1 SGHRS and CDR2 YFSETQ. This CDR3 contains 13 residues. J was trimmed by 9 bases and V by 4 bases; bases with no gene match: 4. CDR3 amino acids: CASSVGQGGEQFF. The DNA for the CDR3 is TGCGCCAGCAGCGTAGGACAGGGGGGTGAGCAGTTCTTC.

The chain's CDR3 is CASSRNRGRDTGELFF. The CDR3 nucleotides read TGCGCCAGCAGCCGTAACAGGGGGCGGGACACCGGGGAGCTGTTTTTT. This sequence joins TRBV4-3 and TRBJ2-2, with 9 bases aligning to TRBD1. V lost 4 bases and J lost 3; bases outside the gene matches: 6. This CDR3 comprises 16 residues. Germline V CDR1 and CDR2: LGHNA, YSLEER.